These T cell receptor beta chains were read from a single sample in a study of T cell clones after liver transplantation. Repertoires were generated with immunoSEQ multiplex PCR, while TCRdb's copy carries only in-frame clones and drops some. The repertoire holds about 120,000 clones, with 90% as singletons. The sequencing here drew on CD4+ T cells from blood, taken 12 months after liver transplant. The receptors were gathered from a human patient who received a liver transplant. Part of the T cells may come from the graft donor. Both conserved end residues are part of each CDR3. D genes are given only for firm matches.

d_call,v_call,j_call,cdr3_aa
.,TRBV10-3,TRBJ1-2,CAISESDSSDGYTF
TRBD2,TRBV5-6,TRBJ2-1,CASSPTRLAGSSYNEQFF
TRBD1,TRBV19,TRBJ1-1,CASREDREGAEAFF
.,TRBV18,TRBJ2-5,CASSPALRETQYF
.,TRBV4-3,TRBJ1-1,CASSQVAAQTLGAAFF
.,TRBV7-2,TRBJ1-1,CASSADVNTEAFF
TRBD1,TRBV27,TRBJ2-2,CASSPFRTGKGGELFF
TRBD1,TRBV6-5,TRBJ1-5,CASRPTGNPNQPQHF
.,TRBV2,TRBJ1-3,CASSERRLSGNTIYF
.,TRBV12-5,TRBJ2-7,CASGLVPATYEQYF
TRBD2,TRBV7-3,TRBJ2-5,CASSLGLAGVETQYF
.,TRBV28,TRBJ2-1,CASSSYSVSSYNEQFF
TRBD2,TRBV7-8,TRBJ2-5,CASRSLADLYQETQYF
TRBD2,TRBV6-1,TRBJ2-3,CASSEALLGLAGSTDTQYF
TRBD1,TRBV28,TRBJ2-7,CASSWDTGAPSYEQYF
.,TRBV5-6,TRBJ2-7,CASSLNGYEQYF
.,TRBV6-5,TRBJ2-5,CASSYSTAQETQYF
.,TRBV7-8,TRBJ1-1,CASSFVDGGNTEAFF
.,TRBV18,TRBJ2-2,CASSPGASVNTGELFF
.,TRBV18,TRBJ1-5,CASSSMRGDQPQHF
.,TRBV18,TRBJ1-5,CASSLAANQPQHF
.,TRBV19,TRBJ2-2,CAVSQAANTGELFF
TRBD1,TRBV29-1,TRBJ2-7,CSAGQGAWEQYF
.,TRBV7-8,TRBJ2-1,CASSLRLGGSYNEQFF
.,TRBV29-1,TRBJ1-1,CSVGGGMNTEAFF
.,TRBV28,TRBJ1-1,CASSLLAGRSMNTEAFF
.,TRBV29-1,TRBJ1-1,CSVLKAGMGAFF
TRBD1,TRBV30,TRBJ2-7,CAWSVGTGDEQYF
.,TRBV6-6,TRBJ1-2,CASSPQGNYGYTF
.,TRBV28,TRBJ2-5,CASSLRSPGGETQYF
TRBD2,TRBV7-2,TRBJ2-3,CASSPTSGRGADTQYF
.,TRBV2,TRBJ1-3,CASSDVSRYSGNTIYF
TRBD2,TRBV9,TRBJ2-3,CASSSRLAGTDTQYF
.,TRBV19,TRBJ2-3,CASSIFGVTSTDTQYF
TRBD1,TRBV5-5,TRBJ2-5,CASSLAPDRGGETQYF
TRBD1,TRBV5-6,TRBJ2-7,CASSFDRGRSYEQYF
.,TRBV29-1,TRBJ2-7,CSVTPGPPYEQYF
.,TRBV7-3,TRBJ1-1,CASSLTSGANTEAFF
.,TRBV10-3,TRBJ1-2,CAISGGQRGYGYTF
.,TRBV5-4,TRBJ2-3,CASSAGTPSTDTQYF
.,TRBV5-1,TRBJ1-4,CASSPDTSTNEKLFF
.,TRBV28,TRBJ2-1,CASSPQGTPHNEQFF
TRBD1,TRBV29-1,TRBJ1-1,CSVVAGGTEAFF
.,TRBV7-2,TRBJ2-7,CASSLIPPPSEQYF
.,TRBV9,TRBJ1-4,CASSPGSSNEKLFF
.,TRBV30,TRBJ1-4,CAWSVGGTNEKLFF
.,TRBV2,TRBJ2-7,CASIVGAASSYEQYF
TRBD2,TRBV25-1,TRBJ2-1,CASRLAGGDNEQFF
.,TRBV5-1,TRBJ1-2,CARGPIANYGYTF
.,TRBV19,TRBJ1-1,CASSTPTLGRNTEAFF
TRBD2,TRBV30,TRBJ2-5,CAWGAGGSVGETQYF
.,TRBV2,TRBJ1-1,CASNQQGESTEAFF